The T cell receptor beta chain described here comes from a study of cytomegalovirus exposure and HLA in healthy donors. Study-wide results and caveats: An observed cluster of highly shared sequence variants was recorded as a likely sequencing artifact. Later analysis reportedly placed an Asian-associated ancestry cluster below the roughly 680-donor mean in N-insertions. In a later analysis, HLA-associated TCR beta chains were more clonally expanded than equally common others.

There are a few counts of this clone. Its antigen is not known. The PCR was carried out with 60 Vbeta primers and 13 Jbeta primers. Sequencing used immunoSEQ multiplex PCR; TCRdb keeps in-frame clones, though not all of them. The data contain roughly 190,000 clones, about three quarters of them singletons. Germline CDR1 LNHNV, CDR2 YYDKDF (reference sequence). This CDR3 has 15 residues. Deletions cut 1 base from V and 6 bases from J, with 15 bases between. This TCR derives from a woman under 40 in good health and CMV-seropositive. V is TRBV15 and J is TRBJ2-5, with a tentative D call TRBD1 (5 bases). Sequencing was carried out using PBMCs. CDR3 amino acids: CATSRAPDSKQTQYF. DNA of the CDR3: TGTGCCACCAGCAGAGCCCCCGACAGTAAGCAGACCCAGTACTTC.